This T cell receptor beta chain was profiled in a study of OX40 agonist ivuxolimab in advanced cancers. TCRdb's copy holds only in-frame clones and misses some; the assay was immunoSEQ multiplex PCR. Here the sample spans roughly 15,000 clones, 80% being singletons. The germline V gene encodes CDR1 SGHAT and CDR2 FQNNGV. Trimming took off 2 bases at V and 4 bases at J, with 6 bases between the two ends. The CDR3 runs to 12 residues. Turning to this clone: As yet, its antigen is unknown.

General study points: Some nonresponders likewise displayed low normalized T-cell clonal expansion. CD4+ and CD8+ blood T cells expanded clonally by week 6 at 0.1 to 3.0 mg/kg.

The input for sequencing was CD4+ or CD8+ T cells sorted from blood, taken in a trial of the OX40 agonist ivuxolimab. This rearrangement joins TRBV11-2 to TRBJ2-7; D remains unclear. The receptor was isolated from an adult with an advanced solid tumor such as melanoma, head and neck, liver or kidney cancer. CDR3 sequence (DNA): TGTGCCAGCAGCTTATCCCAATACGAGCAGTACTTC. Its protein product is CASSLSQYEQYF.